One sample yielded the 10 T cell receptor beta chains listed below, sequenced in a study of beta chain features in type 1 diabetes. Investigators reverse transcribed all isolated RNA, so they sequenced expressed TCRB transcripts. Using immunoSEQ multiplex PCR, the repertoire was profiled, and TCRdb retains in-frame clones only, with some absent. This sample yields roughly 500,000 clones, of which over 10% are seen a single time; about 0.045% belongs to the top ten. The sequenced sample was naive CD4+ T cells from blood. The receptors originated from a woman under 30 in good health.

This clone was recorded a few times. The chain joins TRBV6-5 to TRBJ2-3; 10 nucleotides align to TRBD2. The CDR3 totals 16 residues. V trimming: 0 bases; J trimming: 1 base; junction bases outside the gene matches: 1. The germline V gene encodes CDR1 MNHEY and CDR2 SVGAGI. The CDR3 region is CASSYSLAGGTDTQYF. CDR3 DNA: TGTGCCAGCAGTTACTCCCTAGCGGGGGGCACAGATACGCAGTATTTT.

The chain employs TRBV28 and TRBJ2-3, with D uncertain. The germline V gene encodes CDR1 MDHEN and CDR2 SYDVKM. The CDR3 runs 13 residues. V dropped 7 bases and J dropped 4 bases, with 12 bases sitting between them. In DNA, the CDR3 is TGTGCCAGCACCCCCCTCCCCCCAGATACGCAGTATTTT. Protein: CASTPLPPDTQYF.

V gene TRBV4-1 combines with J gene TRBJ2-3; the match to TRBD1 covers 9 bases. CDR1 and CDR2 (germline): MGHRA, YSYEKL. Germline trimming cut 5 bases from V and 4 bases from J; bases unmatched to any gene: 7. The CDR3 is made up of 15 amino acids. CDR3 coding DNA: TGCGCCAGCAGCTCCCGGGACAGGGAATCAGATACGCAGTATTTT. Translated: CASSSRDRESDTQYF.

The rearrangement joins TRBV29-1 to TRBJ2-7, with TRBD1 as a possible D gene (6 bases). The CDR3 totals 10 residues. Germline CDR1 and CDR2: SQVTM and ANQGSEA. Trimming took off 7 bases at V and 4 bases at J, with 8 bases between the two ends. Written as DNA, the CDR3 is TGCAGCGATGGACAGTACGAGCAGTACGTC. It is translated as CSDGQYEQYV.

This clone was detected a few times. The rearrangement joins TRBV10-3 to TRBJ2-7; the match to TRBD1 covers 9 bases. Unmatched junction bases numbered 3, after V lost 3 bases and J lost 3 bases. CDR3 size: 14 residues. Germline V lookup: CDR1 ENHRY, CDR2 SYGVKD. As DNA, the CDR3 is TGTGCCATCAGTGAAGGGACAGGGTTCTACGAGCAGTACTTC. Amino acid sequence: CAISEGTGFYEQYF.

This chain connects TRBV30 to TRBJ1-3; 10 bases fit TRBD1. J lost 3 bases, V lost 3 bases, and 11 bases had no gene match. This CDR3 contains 17 residues. Germline CDR1 and CDR2: GTSNPN and SVGIG (reference sequence). CDR3 region: CAWSRDRGMLVGNTIYF. CDR3 in DNA: TGTGCCTGGAGCCGGGACAGGGGAATGCTGGTTGGAAACACCATATATTTT.

This chain joins TRBV4-1 and TRBJ2-1; unclear D gene. The CDR3 spans 14 residues. V lost 1 base and J lost 3, with 7 bases in between. Germline V gene data show CDR1 as MGHRA and CDR2 as YSYEKL. The CDR3 sequence is CASSQARGYNEQFF. The DNA of the CDR3 is TGCGCCAGCAGCCAAGCGCGAGGCTACAATGAGCAGTTCTTC.

In this sample, this clone turned up a few times. The chain links TRBV23-1 to TRBJ2-2; D not certain. TRBV23-1 is identified as an open reading frame with a role that is uncertain. Between the trimmed V and J ends, which lost 1 base and 6 bases, there was a span of 9 bases. The CDR3 runs 14 residues. The chain's CDR3 is CASSQYSPAGELFF. Here the CDR3 DNA reads TGCGCCAGCAGTCAATATTCCCCGGCCGGGGAGCTGTTTTTT.

V and J are TRBV5-4 and TRBJ2-7; a weak D match, TRBD2 (6 bases). Germline-derived CDR1 and CDR2 are SGHNT and YYREEE (reference sequence). The CDR3 contains 14 residues. Trimming removed 4 bases at V and 0 bases at J, with 11 bases between. CDR3 nucleotide sequence: TGTGCCAGCAGCCCACGGGGGAACTCCTACGAGCAGTACGTC. This encodes CASSPRGNSYEQYV.

This rearrangement joins TRBV5-5 to TRBJ2-2; D unclear. Per germline, CDR1 SGHKS and CDR2 YYEKEE (reference sequence). The CDR3 runs to 12 residues. Deletions cut 2 bases from V and 4 bases from J, with 3 bases between. The CDR3 loop reads CASSFSTGELFF. The CDR3 region has the DNA TGTGCCAGCAGCTTCTCCACCGGGGAGCTGTTTTTT.